This T cell receptor (beta chain) was found in a study of blood T cell repertoires in COVID-19. This clone was seen just once. Authors' data handling: Reference gene primer amplification gave nucleated cell count estimates. Clones were sequenced by immunoSEQ multiplex PCR, and TCRdb holds only the in-frame ones, with some missing. V, J and clone size reflect that table, while D and trimming were determined from the DNA. The data hold approximately 270,000 clones, with under 85% observed a single time. Germline lookup yields CDR1 MDHEN and CDR2 SYDVKM. V was trimmed by 4 bases and J by 1 base, leaving 11 bases between them. The CDR3 runs 15 residues.

The sample consisted of peripheral blood. The chain couples TRBV28 to TRBJ1-3, with a tentative D call TRBD1 (5 bases). This sequence was found in a human donor with COVID-19, enrolled during active disease. The donor label of this sample is uncertain. The CDR3 bases are TGTGCCAGCAGTTCAGGGAAAGTTTCTGGAAACACCATATATTTT. Its translation is CASSSGKVSGNTIYF.